This T cell receptor beta chain came from a study of a mutant IDH1 vaccine in newly diagnosed glioma. CDR1 is MNHNY and CDR2 is SVGAGI in the germline V gene (reference sequence). V lost 11 bases to trimming and J lost 4 bases, with 14 bases between them. The length of the CDR3 is 12 residues. The time point is: week 5, during vaccination. Topical imiquimod was applied with each vaccine dose, which held 300 ug of mutant IDH1 20-mer peptide. About this clone: Its antigen is still unknown.

Assay used: immunoSEQ multiplex PCR; TCRdb lists only in-frame clones, some missing. The table has around 46,000 clones, around four fifths seen once; the top ten hold approximately 5.2%. The TCR sequence derives from a man between 45 and 60 years old with glioma. This material consisted of PBMCs, taken from a glioma patient whose treatment included an IDH1 peptide vaccine. The rearrangement joins TRBV6-6 to TRBJ1-1; TRBD1 might be the D (5 bases). CDR3 amino acids: CAAQASGTEAFF. The CDR3 DNA sequence: TGTGCCGCACAGGCGTCCGGCACTGAAGCTTTCTTT.